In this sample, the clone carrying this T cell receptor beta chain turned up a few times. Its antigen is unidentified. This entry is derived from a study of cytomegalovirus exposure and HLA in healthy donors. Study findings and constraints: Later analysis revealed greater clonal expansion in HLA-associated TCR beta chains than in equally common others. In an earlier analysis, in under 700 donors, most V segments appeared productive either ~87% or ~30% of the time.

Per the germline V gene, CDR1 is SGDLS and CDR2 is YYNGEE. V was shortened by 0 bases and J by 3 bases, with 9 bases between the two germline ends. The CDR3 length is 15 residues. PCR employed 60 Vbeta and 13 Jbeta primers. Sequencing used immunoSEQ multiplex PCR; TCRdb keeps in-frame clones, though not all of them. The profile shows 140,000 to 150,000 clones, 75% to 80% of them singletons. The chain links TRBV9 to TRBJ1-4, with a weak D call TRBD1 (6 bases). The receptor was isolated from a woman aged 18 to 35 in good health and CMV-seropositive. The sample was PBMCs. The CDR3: CASSVDGTPNEKLFF. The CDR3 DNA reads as TGTGCCAGCAGCGTAGATGGGACACCTAATGAAAAACTGTTTTTT.